Listed below are T cell receptor beta chains from one sample, sequenced in a study of metastatic and nonmetastatic thyroid tumors. TCRdb redid the clone calls on the PCR reads using MiXCR. Here the sample spans more than 25,000 clones, 7.4% being singletons. The source material was blood. These receptors were obtained from a female donor with papillary thyroid cancer or a benign thyroid nodule (not recorded which). Some clones in this sample may be carry-over from other donors' samples. The CDR3 runs from the conserved cysteine through the conserved F or W. D genes are given only for firm matches. Size tells how often a clone was seen (once, few, many) or the class of an expanded clone, and some rows leave it out.

size	V	length	D	J	CDR3	DNA
many	TRBV9	15	.	TRBJ2-3	CASSSTGLGTDTQYF	TGTGCCAGCAGCTCAACGGGACTCGGCACAGATACGCAGTATTTT
few	TRBV5-4	14	.	TRBJ2-2	CASSSTVNTGELFF	TGTGCCAGCAGCTCGACTGTGAACACCGGGGAGCTGTTTTTT
many	TRBV19	15	.	TRBJ1-3	CASSPGAFSGNTIYF	TGTGCCAGTAGTCCGGGCGCTTTCTCTGGAAACACCATATATTTT
many	TRBV7-9	16	TRBD2	TRBJ2-1	CASSQRRGAEYNEQFF	TGTGCCAGCAGCCAACGGCGGGGGGCGGAATACAATGAGCAGTTCTTC
many	TRBV7-2	13	.	TRBJ2-7	CASSYGTSYEQYF	TGTGCCAGCAGCTACGGGACTTCCTACGAGCAGTACTTC
many	TRBV29-1	14	TRBD1	TRBJ2-2	CSVVVRGLGGELFF	TGCAGCGTTGTCGTCAGGGGGTTGGGCGGGGAGCTGTTTTTT
.	TRBV20-1	18	TRBD2	TRBJ2-3	CSARGGLFLAGGTDTQYF	TGCAGTGCTAGAGGTGGCCTCTTCCTAGCGGGGGGAACAGATACGCAGTATTTT
many	TRBV6-1	13	.	TRBJ1-1	CASSEVLLGGAFF	TGTGCCAGCAGTGAAGTGCTCTTGGGGGGAGCTTTCTTT
many	TRBV5-1	15	.	TRBJ1-1	CASSLVGGLNTEAFF	TGCGCCAGCAGCTTGGTCGGGGGATTGAACACTGAAGCTTTCTTT
few	TRBV6-2/TRBV6-3	14	TRBD2	TRBJ2-3	CASSPGLAADTQYF	TGTGCCAGCAGCCCCGGACTAGCGGCAGATACGCAGTATTTT
many	TRBV6-5	17	.	TRBJ2-2	CASSYSAAPGNTGELFF	TGTGCCAGCAGTTACTCTGCTGCTCCAGGGAACACCGGGGAGCTGTTTTTT
many	TRBV9	17	TRBD2	TRBJ2-1	CASSVGSGGGAYNEQFF	TGTGCCAGCAGCGTAGGGTCGGGCGGGGGAGCATACAATGAGCAGTTCTTC
many	TRBV6-1	14	TRBD1	TRBJ1-2	CASRPDRAGYGYTF	TGTGCCAGCAGACCCGACAGGGCGGGCTATGGCTACACCTTC
many	TRBV4-1	14	TRBD1	TRBJ1-2	CASSQDTGGYGYTF	TGCGCCAGCAGCCAAGATACAGGGGGATATGGCTACACCTTC
many	TRBV10-3	17	.	TRBJ1-1	CAISGGRRGGRNTEAFF	TGTGCCATCAGTGGGGGCCGCAGGGGAGGGAGGAACACTGAAGCTTTCTTT
many	TRBV7-9	14	TRBD1	TRBJ1-4	CASSQGGTGGELFF	TGTGCCAGCAGCCAAGGAGGGACAGGGGGCGAACTGTTTTTT
many	TRBV7-9	11	.	TRBJ1-4	CGAGSNEKLFF	TGTGGCGCAGGGTCTAATGAAAAACTGTTTTTT
many	TRBV12-3/TRBV12-4	17	TRBD1	TRBJ1-4	CASSIMTGAFTNEKLFF	TGTGCCAGCAGTATTATGACAGGGGCCTTCACTAATGAAAAACTGTTTTTT
many	TRBV7-7	13	.	TRBJ1-1	CASSSTVNTEAFF	TGTGCTAGCAGCTCCACAGTGAACACTGAAGCTTTCTTT
many	TRBV4-1	17	.	TRBJ2-3	CASSQEGASRHTDTQYF	TGCGCCAGCAGCCAAGAAGGCGCTAGCAGACACACAGATACGCAGTATTTT
many	TRBV12-5	13	TRBD2	TRBJ2-7	CASGFGGTYEQYF	TGTGCTAGTGGTTTCGGGGGGACCTACGAGCAGTACTTC
many	TRBV28	13	.	TRBJ1-5	CASSLGVHQPQHF	TGTGCCAGCAGTTTAGGGGTTCATCAGCCCCAGCATTTT
many	TRBV20-1	15	TRBD2	TRBJ2-7	CSARQPSGARYEQYF	TGCAGTGCTAGACAGCCTAGCGGGGCCCGCTACGAGCAGTACTTC
.	TRBV20-1	15	TRBD1	TRBJ1-4	CSLVNPQGGLEKLFF	TGCAGTCTAGTAAACCCTCAGGGGGGACTTGAAAAACTGTTTTTT
many	TRBV7-2	14	TRBD2	TRBJ2-5	CASRPGGAVETQYF	TGTGCCAGCAGGCCGGGGGGGGCTGTGGAGACCCAGTACTTC
.	TRBV7-2	14	.	TRBJ1-5	CANSLVQGLRPQHF	TGTGCCAACAGCTTAGTTCAGGGGCTGAGGCCCCAGCATTTT
many	TRBV7-8	14	.	TRBJ1-5	CASSLGHRDQPQHF	TGTGCCAGCAGCTTAGGACACAGGGATCAGCCCCAGCATTTT
many	TRBV2	15	TRBD1	TRBJ2-1	CASSVQGAVYNEQFF	TGTGCCAGCAGTGTGCAGGGGGCAGTGTACAATGAGCAGTTCTTC
many	TRBV12-3/TRBV12-4	15	TRBD2	TRBJ2-1	CASSPTSGRYNEQFF	TGTGCCAGCAGCCCGACTAGCGGGAGATACAATGAGCAGTTCTTC
many	TRBV19	14	TRBD1	TRBJ1-2	CASSRGQGSGGYTF	TGTGCCAGTAGTAGGGGACAGGGGAGTGGAGGCTACACCTTC
many	TRBV20-1	16	.	TRBJ1-5	CSAVQSIQGRNQPQHF	TGCAGTGCCGTCCAATCCATTCAGGGGAGGAATCAGCCCCAGCATTTT
many	TRBV3-1	13	.	TRBJ1-2	CASSQEAFEGYTF	TGTGCCAGCAGCCAAGAAGCTTTTGAGGGCTACACCTTC
many	TRBV9	16	TRBD1	TRBJ1-2	CASSVAPDRASYGYTF	TGTGCCAGCAGCGTAGCCCCGGACAGGGCTAGCTATGGCTACACCTTC
many	TRBV5-4	15	TRBD1	TRBJ1-2	CASSSPGQGAGGYTF	TGTGCCAGCAGCTCACCGGGACAGGGGGCGGGAGGCTACACCTTC
many	TRBV9	15	.	TRBJ2-1	CASSVGLEYYNEQFF	TGTGCCAGCAGCGTAGGACTAGAGTATTACAATGAGCAGTTCTTC
many	TRBV19	17	TRBD1	TRBJ1-2	CASSIGHRGDSNYGYTF	TGTGCCAGTAGTATCGGCCACAGGGGAGATTCTAACTATGGCTACACCTTC
many	TRBV6-2/TRBV6-3	16	TRBD1	TRBJ1-4	CASSWDRRATNEKLFF	TGTGCCAGCAGTTGGGACAGGAGGGCAACTAATGAAAAACTGTTTTTT
many	TRBV20-1	17	.	TRBJ1-1	CSGAFAGFISLNTEAFF	TGCAGTGGGGCGTTTGCAGGGTTTATTTCGTTGAACACTGAAGCTTTCTTT
many	TRBV24-1	14	.	TRBJ1-5	CATSDFGFGQPQHF	TGTGCCACCAGTGATTTTGGGTTCGGTCAGCCCCAGCATTTT
many	TRBV12-3/TRBV12-4	13	.	TRBJ1-2	CASSFTANYGYTF	TGTGCCAGCAGTTTCACTGCTAACTATGGCTACACCTTC
.	TRBV3-1	15	TRBD2	TRBJ2-3	CASSKLAGEAEGHYF	TGTGCCAGCAGCAAACTAGCGGGAGAAGCTGAAGGGCATTATTTT
many	TRBV18	14	.	TRBJ1-4	CASSPGATNEKLFF	TGTGCCAGCTCACCAGGGGCAACTAATGAAAAACTGTTTTTT
.	TRBV20-1	12	.	TRBJ2-7	CSARDDGREQYF	TGCAGTGCTAGAGATGATGGGAGAGAGCAGTACTTC
many	TRBV7-2	13	.	TRBJ2-7	CASSLAGGYEQYF	TGTGCCAGCAGCTTAGCGGGGGGCTACGAGCAGTACTTC
many	TRBV3-1	16	.	TRBJ1-2	CASSQWNRGQNYGYTF	TGTGCCAGCAGCCAATGGAACCGGGGCCAGAACTATGGCTACACCTTC
many	TRBV19	12	.	TRBJ1-1	CASSSPLTDAFF	TGTGCCAGTAGTAGCCCCTTGACGGATGCTTTCTTT
many	TRBV30	14	.	TRBJ2-1	CAWSPLTGGGEQFF	TGTGCCTGGAGTCCTCTAACAGGGGGGGGTGAGCAGTTCTTC
many	TRBV24-1	14	.	TRBJ2-3	CATSDNLGPDTQYF	TGTGCCACCAGTGATAACCTTGGGCCAGATACGCAGTATTTT
.	TRBV3-1	14	.	TRBJ1-2	CASSHWDGNYGYTF	TGTGCCAGCAGCCATTGGGACGGCAACTATGGCTACACCTTC
many	TRBV10-1	15	TRBD2	TRBJ2-5	CASSRTSGVQETQYF	TGCGCCAGCAGTAGGACTAGCGGGGTCCAAGAGACCCAGTACTTC
many	TRBV28	15	.	TRBJ1-6	CASTPRGRWASPLHF	TGTGCCAGCACCCCTCGGGGGCGGTGGGCTTCACCCCTCCACTTT
many	TRBV27	14	.	TRBJ1-2	CASSSYDSVYGYTF	TGTGCCAGCAGTTCCTATGACAGTGTCTATGGCTACACCTTC
many	TRBV6-2/TRBV6-3	16	.	TRBJ1-1	CASSHNLGDLNTEAFF	TGTGCCAGCAGCCACAATCTAGGGGATTTGAACACTGAAGCTTTCTTT
many	TRBV6-1	14	TRBD1	TRBJ1-6	CASSDRGADSPLHF	TGTGCCAGCAGTGACAGGGGGGCAGATTCACCCCTCCACTTT
many	TRBV3-1	11	.	TRBJ1-1	CASSTQGEAFF	TGTGCCAGCAGTACCCAGGGGGAAGCTTTCTTT
.	TRBV6-2/TRBV6-3	12	.	TRBJ1-2	CASSSRTGLYTF	TGTGCCAGCAGTTCGCGGACGGGACTCTACACCTTC
many	TRBV7-2	18	TRBD2	TRBJ2-2	CASSPPPSGGANTGELFF	TGTGCCAGCAGCCCCCCGCCGAGCGGGGGAGCGAACACCGGGGAGCTGTTTTTT